The 2 T cell receptor beta chains in this list originate from one sample, sequenced in a study of shared clonotypes between healthy human individuals. Clones were sequenced by immunoSEQ multiplex PCR, and TCRdb holds only the in-frame ones, with some missing. The data contain roughly 1 million clones, roughly 75% of them singletons. Sequencing was done on a sample of memory CD4+ T cells sorted from blood. The subset here: CD45RA-negative fraction. The receptors shown here come from a man aged 18-30 years in good health.

The genes are TRBV4-2 and TRBJ2-5; 10 nucleotides align to TRBD1. V lost 4 bases and J lost 1; bases outside the gene matches: 6. Germline V gene sequence: CDR1 LGHNA, CDR2 YNFKEQ. The CDR3 length is 16 residues. DNA for the CDR3: TGTGCCAGCAGCCCCGCGGGACAGGGGATCCAAGAGACCCAGTACTTC. Its protein product is CASSPAGQGIQETQYF.

As for this clone: A read error may be the cause here, since a much bigger clone is one base away. Other DNA variants within this sample encode the same CDR3. This chain uses TRBV2 with TRBJ1-3; perhaps TRBD1 as D (5 bases). The V and J ends lost 5 bases and 1 base respectively, with 6 bases between them. Germline values: CDR1 SNHLY, CDR2 FYNNEI. CDR3 length equals 13 residues. This CDR3 is CASSQGSGNTIYF. CDR3 nucleotides: TGTGCCAGCAGTCAGGGATCTGGAAACACCATATATTTT.